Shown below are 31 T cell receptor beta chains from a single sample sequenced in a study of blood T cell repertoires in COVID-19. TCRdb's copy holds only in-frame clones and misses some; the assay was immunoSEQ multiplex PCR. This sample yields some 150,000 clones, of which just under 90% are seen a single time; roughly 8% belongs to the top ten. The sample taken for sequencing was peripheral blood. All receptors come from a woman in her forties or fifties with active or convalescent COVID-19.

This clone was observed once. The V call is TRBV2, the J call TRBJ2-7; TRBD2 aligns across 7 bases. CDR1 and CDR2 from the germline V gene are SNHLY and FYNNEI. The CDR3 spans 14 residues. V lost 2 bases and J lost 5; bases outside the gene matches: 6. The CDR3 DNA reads TGTGCCAGCAGTGAAAGGCAGGGAGGGAACGAGCAGTACTTC. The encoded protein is CASSERQGGNEQYF.

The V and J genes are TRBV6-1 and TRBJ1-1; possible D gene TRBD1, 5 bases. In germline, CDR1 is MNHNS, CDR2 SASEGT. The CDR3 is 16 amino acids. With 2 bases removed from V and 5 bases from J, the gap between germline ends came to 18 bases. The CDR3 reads CASSEPPRRQRTEAFF. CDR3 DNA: TGTGCCAGCAGTGAACCCCCCCGTCGACAGCGTACTGAAGCTTTCTTT.

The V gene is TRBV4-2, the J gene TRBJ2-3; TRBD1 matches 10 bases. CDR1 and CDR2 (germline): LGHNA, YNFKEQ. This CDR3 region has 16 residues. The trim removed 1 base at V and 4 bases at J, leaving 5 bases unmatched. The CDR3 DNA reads TGTGCCAGCAGCCAAGTTGGACAGGGGGGAGCAGATACGCAGTATTTT. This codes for CASSQVGQGGADTQYF.

The DNA for the CDR3 is TGTGCCAGCAGTTTGAGGCGCCTCTCCTATAATTCACCCCTCCACTTT. Translated, it gives CASSLRRLSYNSPLHF. The V call is TRBV27, the J call TRBJ1-6, with D unclear. Germline lookup yields CDR1 MNHEY and CDR2 SMNVEV (reference sequence). V lost 3 bases and J 0 bases, leaving 9 bases between the germline ends. The CDR3 spans 16 residues.

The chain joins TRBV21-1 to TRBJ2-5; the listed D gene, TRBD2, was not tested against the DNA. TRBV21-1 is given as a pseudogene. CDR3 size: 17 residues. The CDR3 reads CASPPTKLAGGHETQYF. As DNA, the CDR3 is TGTGCCAGCCCGCCAACGAAACTAGCGGGGGGGCACGAGACCCAGTACTTC.

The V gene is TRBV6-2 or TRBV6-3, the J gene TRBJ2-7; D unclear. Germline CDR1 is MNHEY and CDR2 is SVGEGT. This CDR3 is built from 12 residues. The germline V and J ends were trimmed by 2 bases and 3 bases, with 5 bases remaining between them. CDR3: CASSYAVYEQYF. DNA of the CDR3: TGTGCCAGCAGTTACGCAGTCTACGAGCAGTACTTC.

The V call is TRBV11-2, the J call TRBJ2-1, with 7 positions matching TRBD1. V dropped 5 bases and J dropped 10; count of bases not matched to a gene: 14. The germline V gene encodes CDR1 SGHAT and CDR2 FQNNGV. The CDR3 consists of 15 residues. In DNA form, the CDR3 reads TGTGCCAGCAGCGCCATTCTCAGGGGGATCGCCGAGCAGTTCTTC. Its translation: CASSAILRGIAEQFF.

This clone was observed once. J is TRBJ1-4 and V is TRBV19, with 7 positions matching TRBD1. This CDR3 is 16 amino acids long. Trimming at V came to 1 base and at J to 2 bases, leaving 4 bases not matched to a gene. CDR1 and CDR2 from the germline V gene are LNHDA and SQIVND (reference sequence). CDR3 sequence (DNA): TGTGCCAGTAGTATAGGGAGGACAGGCACTAATGAAAAACTGTTTTTT. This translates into CASSIGRTGTNEKLFF.

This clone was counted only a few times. The CDR3 loop is CASSPTLAGRYEQYF. The CDR3 DNA follows: TGTGCCAGCTCACCGACTCTAGCGGGCCGTTACGAGCAGTACTTC. The chain has TRBV18 and TRBJ2-7, with TRBD2 matching over 8 bases. Losses at the gene ends were 3 bases for V and 4 bases for J; bases not matched to a gene: 8. The CDR3 sequence is 15 residues long. CDR1 KGHSH and CDR2 LQKENI come from the germline V gene.

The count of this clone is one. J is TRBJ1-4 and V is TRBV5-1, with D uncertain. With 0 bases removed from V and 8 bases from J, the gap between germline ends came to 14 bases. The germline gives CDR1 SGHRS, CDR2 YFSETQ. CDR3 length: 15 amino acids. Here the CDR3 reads CASSLANYNMEKLFF. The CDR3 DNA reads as TGCGCCAGCAGCTTGGCCAACTATAACATGGAAAAACTGTTTTTT.

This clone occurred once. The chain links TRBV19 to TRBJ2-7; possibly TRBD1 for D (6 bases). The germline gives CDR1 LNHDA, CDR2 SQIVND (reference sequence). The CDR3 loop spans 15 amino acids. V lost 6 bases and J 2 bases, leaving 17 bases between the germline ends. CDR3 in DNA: TGTGCCAGTAGCCCCAACAGGGTGGTCACCTACGAGCAGTACTTC. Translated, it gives CASSPNRVVTYEQYF.

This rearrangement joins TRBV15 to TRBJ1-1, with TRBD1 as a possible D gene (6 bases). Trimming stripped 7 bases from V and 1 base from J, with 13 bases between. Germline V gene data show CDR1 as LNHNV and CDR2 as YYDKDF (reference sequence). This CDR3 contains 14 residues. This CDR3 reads CATIQTGANTEAFF. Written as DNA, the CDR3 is TGTGCCACCATACAGACAGGAGCGAACACTGAAGCTTTCTTT.

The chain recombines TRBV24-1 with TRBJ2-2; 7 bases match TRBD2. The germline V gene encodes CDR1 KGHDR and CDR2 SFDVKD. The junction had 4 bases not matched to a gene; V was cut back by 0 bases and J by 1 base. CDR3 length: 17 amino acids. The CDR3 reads CATSDLYGRGNTGELFF. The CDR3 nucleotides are TGTGCCACCAGTGATTTGTATGGGAGGGGGAACACCGGGGAGCTGTTTTTT.

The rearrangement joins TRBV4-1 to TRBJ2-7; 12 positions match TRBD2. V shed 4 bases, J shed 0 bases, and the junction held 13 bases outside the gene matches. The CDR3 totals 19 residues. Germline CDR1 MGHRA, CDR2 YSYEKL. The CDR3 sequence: CASSRVLLAGGSSSYEQYF. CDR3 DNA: TGCGCCAGCAGCCGAGTCCTACTAGCGGGGGGCTCAAGCTCCTACGAGCAGTACTTC.

In DNA form, the CDR3 reads TGTGCCATCAGTGAGTCGATACTAGCCTACGAGCAGTACTTC. Its translation is CAISESILAYEQYF. This chain uses TRBV10-3 with TRBJ2-7; weak D call: TRBD2 (5 bases). Germline V gives CDR1 ENHRY, CDR2 SYGVKD. V lost 0 bases, J lost 2 bases, and 8 bases lay in between. The CDR3 extends over 14 amino acids.

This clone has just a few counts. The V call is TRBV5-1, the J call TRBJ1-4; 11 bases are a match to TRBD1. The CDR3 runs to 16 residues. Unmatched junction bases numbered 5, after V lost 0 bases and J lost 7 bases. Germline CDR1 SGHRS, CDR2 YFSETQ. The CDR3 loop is CASSLAGQGAGEKLFF. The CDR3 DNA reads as TGCGCCAGCAGCTTGGCCGGACAGGGGGCAGGTGAAAAACTGTTTTTT.

The CDR3 here is CASSFWTDHTEAFF. In DNA, the CDR3 is TGTGCCAGCAGCTTCTGGACAGACCACACTGAAGCTTTCTTT. The chain carries TRBV7-9 and TRBJ1-1; TRBD1 might be the D (6 bases). CDR3 length: 14 amino acids. Germline V gene sequence: CDR1 SEHNR, CDR2 FQNEAQ (reference sequence). V was clipped by 3 bases and J by 3 bases, with 11 bases between them.

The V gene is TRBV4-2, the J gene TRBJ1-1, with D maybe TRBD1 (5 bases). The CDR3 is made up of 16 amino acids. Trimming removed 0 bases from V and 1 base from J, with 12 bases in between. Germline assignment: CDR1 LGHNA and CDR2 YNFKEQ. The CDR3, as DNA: TGTGCCAGCAGCCAAGATCTACGGGGGGGGAACACTGAAGCTTTCTTT. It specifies CASSQDLRGGNTEAFF.

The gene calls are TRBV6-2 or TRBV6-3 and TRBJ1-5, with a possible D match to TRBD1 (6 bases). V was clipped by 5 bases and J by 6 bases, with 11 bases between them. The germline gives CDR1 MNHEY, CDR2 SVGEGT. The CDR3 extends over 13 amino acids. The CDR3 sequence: CASSAQGTQPQHF. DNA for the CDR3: TGTGCCAGCAGTGCCCAGGGGACTCAGCCCCAGCATTTT.

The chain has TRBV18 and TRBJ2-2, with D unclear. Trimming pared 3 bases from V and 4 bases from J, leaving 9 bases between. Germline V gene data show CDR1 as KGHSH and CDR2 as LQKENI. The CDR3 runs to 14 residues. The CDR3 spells CASSPALLTGELFF. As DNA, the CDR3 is TGTGCCAGCTCACCCGCGTTGCTCACCGGGGAGCTGTTTTTT. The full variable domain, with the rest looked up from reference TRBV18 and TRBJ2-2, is NAGVMQNPRHLVRRRGQEARLRCSPMKGHSHVYWYRQLPEEGLKFMVYLQKENIIDESGMPKERFSAEFPKEGPSILRIQQVVRGDSAAYFCASSPALLTGELFFGEGSRLTVL.

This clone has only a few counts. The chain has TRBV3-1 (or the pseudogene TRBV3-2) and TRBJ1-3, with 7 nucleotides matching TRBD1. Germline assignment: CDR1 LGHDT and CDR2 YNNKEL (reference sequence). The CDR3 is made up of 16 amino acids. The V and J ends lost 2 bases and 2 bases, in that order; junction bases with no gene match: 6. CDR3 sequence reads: CASSQRRQGTGNTIYF. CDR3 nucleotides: TGTGCCAGCAGCCAAAGACGACAGGGAACTGGAAACACCATATATTTT.

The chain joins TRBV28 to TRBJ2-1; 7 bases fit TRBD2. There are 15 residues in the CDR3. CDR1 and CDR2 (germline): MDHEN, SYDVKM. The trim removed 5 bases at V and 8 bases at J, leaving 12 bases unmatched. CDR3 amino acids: CASSPGLTKVDEQFF. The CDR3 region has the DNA TGTGCCAGCAGTCCGGGACTAACCAAAGTCGATGAGCAGTTCTTC.

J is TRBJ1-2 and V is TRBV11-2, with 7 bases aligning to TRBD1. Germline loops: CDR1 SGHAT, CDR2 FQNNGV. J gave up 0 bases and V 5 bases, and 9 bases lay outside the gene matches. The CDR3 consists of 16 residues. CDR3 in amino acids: CASSKRDSRANYGYTF. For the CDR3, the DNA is TGTGCCAGCAGCAAGAGGGACAGTAGGGCTAACTATGGCTACACCTTC. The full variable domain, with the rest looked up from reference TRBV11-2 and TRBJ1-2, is EAGVAQSPRYKIIEKRQSVAFWCNPISGHATLYWYQQILGQGPKLLIQFQNNGVVDDSQLPKDRFSAERLKGVDSTLKIQPAKLEDSAVYLCASSKRDSRANYGYTFGSGTRLTVV.

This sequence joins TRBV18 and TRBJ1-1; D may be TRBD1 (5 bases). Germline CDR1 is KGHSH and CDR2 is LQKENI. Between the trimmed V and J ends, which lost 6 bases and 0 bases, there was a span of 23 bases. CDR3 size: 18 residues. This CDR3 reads CASSPRAGSILVNTEAFF. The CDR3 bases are TGTGCCAGCTCGCCCCGGGCAGGGTCTATTCTCGTGAACACTGAAGCTTTCTTT.

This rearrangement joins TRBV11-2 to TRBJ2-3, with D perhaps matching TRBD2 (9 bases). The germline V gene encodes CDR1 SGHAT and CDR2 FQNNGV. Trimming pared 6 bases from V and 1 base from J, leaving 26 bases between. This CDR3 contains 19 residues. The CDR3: CASRPIAGASQGGTDTQYF. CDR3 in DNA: TGTGCCAGCAGACCTATAGCGGGGGCCTCACAGGGGGGCACAGATACGCAGTATTTT.

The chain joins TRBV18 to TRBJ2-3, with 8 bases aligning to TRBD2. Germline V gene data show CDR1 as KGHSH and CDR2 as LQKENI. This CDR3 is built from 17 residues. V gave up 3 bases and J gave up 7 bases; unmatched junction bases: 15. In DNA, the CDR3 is TGTGCCAGCTCACCCCTACTCAAGCGGGAGTTGACTCATACGCAGTATTTT. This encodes CASSPLLKRELTHTQYF.

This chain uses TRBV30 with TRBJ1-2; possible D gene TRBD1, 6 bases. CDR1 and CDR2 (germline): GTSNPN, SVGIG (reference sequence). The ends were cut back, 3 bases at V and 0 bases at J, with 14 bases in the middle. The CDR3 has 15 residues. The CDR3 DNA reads TGTGCCTGGAGCGCCGGACAGAGTCCTAACTATGGCTACACCTTC. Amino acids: CAWSAGQSPNYGYTF. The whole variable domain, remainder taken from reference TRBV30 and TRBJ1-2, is SQTIHQWPATLVQPVGSPLSLECTVEGTSNPNLYWYRQAAGRGLQLLFYSVGIGQISSEVPQNLSASRPQDRQFILSSKKLLLSDSGFYLCAWSAGQSPNYGYTFGSGTRLTVV.

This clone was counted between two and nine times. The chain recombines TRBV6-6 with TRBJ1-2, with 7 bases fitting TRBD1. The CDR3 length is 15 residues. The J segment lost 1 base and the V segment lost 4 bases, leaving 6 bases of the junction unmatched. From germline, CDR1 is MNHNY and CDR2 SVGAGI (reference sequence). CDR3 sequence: CASSSAGGINYGYTF. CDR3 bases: TGTGCCAGCAGTTCAGCAGGGGGAATTAACTATGGCTACACCTTC.

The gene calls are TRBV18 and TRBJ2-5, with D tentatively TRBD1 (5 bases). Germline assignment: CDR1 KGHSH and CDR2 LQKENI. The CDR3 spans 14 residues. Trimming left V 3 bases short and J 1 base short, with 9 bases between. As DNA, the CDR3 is TGTGCCAGCTCACCGAGACAGACCCAAGAGACCCAGTACTTC. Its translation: CASSPRQTQETQYF.

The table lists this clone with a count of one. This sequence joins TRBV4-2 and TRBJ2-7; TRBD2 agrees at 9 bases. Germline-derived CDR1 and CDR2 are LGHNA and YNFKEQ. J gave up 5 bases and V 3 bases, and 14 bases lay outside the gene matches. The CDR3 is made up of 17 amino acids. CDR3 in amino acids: CASSHEGVGLAGNEQYF. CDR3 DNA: TGTGCCAGCAGCCACGAGGGGGTGGGACTAGCTGGCAACGAGCAGTACTTC.

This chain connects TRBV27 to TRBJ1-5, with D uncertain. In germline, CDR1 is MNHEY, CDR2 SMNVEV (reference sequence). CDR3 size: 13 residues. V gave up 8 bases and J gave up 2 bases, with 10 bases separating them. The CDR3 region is CASSQRGNQPQHF. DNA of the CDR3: TGTGCCAGCTCCCAGAGGGGCAATCAGCCCCAGCATTTT.